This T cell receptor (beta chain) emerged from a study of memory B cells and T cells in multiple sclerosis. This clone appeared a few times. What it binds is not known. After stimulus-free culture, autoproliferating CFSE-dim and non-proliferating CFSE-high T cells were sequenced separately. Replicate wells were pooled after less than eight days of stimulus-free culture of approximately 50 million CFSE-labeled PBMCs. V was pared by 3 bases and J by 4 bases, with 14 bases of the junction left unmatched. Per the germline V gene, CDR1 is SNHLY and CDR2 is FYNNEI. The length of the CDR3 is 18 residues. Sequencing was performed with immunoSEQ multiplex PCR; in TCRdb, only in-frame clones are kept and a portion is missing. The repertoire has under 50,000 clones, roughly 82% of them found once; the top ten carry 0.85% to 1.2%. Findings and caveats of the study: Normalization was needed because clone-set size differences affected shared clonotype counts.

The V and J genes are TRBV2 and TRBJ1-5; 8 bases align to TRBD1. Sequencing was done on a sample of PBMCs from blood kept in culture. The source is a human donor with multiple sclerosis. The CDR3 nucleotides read TGTGCCAGCAGTGACAGGGGGCGATTTTCAAGTAAGAATCAGCCCCAGCATTTT. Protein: CASSDRGRFSSKNQPQHF.